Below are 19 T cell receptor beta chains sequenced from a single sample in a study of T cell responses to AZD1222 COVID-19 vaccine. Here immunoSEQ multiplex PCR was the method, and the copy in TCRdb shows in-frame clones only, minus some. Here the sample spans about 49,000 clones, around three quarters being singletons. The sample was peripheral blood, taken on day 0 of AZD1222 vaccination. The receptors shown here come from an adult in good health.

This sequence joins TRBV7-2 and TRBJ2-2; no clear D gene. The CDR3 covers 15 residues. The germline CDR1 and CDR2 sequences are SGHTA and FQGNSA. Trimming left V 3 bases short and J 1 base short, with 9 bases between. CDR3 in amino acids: CASSLRSLNTGELFF. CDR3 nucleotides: TGTGCCAGCAGCTTGCGCAGCCTGAACACCGGGGAGCTGTTTTTT.

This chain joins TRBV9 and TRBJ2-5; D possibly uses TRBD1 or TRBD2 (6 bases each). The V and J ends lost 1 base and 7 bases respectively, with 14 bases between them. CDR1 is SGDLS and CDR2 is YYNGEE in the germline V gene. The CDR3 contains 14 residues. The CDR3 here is CASSVLTGGGTQYF. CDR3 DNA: TGTGCCAGCAGCGTATTGACCGGAGGGGGGACCCAGTACTTC.

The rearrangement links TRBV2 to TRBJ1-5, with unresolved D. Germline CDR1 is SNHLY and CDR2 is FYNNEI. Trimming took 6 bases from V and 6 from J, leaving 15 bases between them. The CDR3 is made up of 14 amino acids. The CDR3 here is CASRLDGWGQPQHF. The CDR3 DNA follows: TGTGCCAGCAGGCTGGACGGATGGGGTCAGCCCCAGCATTTT.

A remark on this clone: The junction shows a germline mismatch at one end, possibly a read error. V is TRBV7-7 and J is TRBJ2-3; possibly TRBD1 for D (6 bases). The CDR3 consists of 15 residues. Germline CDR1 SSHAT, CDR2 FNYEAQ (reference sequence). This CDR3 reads CASSRGQSSTDTQYF. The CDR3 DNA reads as TGTGCTAGCAGCCGGGGACAAAGTAGCACAGATACGCAGTATTTT.

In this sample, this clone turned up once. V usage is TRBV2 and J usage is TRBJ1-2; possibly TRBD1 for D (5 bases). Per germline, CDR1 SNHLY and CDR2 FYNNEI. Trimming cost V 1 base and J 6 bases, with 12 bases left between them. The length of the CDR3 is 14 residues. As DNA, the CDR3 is TGTGCCAGCAGTGAAGTTACGACAGATAATGGCTACACCTTC. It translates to CASSEVTTDNGYTF.

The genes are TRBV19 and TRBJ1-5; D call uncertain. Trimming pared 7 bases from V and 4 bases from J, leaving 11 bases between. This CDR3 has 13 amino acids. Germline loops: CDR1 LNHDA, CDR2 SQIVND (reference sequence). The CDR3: CASTYSENQPQHF. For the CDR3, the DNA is TGTGCCAGTACCTATAGTGAGAATCAGCCCCAGCATTTT.

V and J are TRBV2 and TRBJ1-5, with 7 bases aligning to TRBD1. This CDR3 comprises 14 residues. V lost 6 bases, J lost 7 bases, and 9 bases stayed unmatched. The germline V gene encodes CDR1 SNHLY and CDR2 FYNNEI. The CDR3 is CASSDSTGSQPQHF. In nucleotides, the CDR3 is TGTGCCAGCAGCGATTCGACAGGGTCCCAGCCCCAGCATTTT.

CDR3 in DNA: TGTGCCAGCAGCCTAGGGCATCGGGGCTCACCCCTCCACTTT. It translates to CASSLGHRGSPLHF. The chain recombines TRBV6-5 with TRBJ1-6; D is possibly TRBD1 (5 bases). Trimming took 6 bases from V and 10 from J, leaving 16 bases between them. Germline lookup yields CDR1 MNHEY and CDR2 SVGAGI. CDR3 length: 14 residues.

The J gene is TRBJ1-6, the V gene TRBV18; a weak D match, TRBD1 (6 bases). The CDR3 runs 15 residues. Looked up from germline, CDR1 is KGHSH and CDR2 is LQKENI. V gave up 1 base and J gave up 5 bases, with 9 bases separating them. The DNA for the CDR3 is TGTGCCAGCTCACCACAACAGGGCGATAATTCACCCCTCCACTTT. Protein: CASSPQQGDNSPLHF.

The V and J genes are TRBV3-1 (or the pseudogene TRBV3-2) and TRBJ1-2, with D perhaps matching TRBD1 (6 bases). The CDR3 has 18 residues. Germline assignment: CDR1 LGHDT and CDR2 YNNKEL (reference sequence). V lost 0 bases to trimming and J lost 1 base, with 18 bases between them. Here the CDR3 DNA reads TGTGCCAGCAGCCAAGATTATTTAAGGGACATTGATAACTATGGCTACACCTTC. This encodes CASSQDYLRDIDNYGYTF.

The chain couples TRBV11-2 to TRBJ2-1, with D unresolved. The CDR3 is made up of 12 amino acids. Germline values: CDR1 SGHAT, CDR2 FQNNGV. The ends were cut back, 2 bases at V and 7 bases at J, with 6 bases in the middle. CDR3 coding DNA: TGTGCCAGCAGCTTAAATGGGAATGAGCAGTTCTTC. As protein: CASSLNGNEQFF.

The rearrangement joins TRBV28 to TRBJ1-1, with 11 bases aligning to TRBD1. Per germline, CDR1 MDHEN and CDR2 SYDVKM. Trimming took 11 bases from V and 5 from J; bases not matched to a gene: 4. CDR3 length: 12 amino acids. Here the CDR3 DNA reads TGTGCCGGACAGGGGGCTGGGACTGAAGCTTTCTTT. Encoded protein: CAGQGAGTEAFF.

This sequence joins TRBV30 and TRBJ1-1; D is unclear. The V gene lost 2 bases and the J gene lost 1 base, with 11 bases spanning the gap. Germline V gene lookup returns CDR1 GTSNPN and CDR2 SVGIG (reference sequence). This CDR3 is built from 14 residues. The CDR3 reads CAWSMVAENTEAFF. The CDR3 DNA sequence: TGTGCCTGGAGTATGGTTGCAGAGAACACTGAAGCTTTCTTT.

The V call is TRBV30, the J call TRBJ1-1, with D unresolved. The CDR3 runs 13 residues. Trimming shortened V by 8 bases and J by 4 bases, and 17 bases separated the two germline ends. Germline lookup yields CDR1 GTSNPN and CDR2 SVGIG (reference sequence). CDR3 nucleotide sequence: TGTGCCGAAAAGGGCGGTTCGGGCACTGAAGCTTTCTTT. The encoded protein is CAEKGGSGTEAFF.

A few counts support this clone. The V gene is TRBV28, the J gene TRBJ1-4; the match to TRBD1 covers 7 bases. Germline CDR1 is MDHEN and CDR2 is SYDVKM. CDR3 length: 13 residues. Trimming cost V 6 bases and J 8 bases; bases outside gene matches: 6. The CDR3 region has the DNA TGTGCCAGCAGCAAAACAGGGGACGAAAAACTGTTTTTT. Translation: CASSKTGDEKLFF.

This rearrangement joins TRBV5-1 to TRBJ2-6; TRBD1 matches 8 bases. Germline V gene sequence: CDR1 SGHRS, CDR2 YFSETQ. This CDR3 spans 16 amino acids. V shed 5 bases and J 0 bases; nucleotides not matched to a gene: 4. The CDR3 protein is CASRDRASSGANVLTF. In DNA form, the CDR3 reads TGCGCCAGCAGGGACAGGGCGAGCTCTGGGGCCAACGTCCTGACTTTC.

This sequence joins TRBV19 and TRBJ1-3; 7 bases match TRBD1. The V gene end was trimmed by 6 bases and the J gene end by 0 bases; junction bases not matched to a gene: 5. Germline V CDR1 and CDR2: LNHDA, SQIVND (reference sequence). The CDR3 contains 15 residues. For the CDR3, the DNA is TGTGCCAGTAGCCCGGGGACAGTCTCTGGAAACACCATATATTTT. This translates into CASSPGTVSGNTIYF. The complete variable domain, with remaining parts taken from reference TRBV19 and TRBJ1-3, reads DGGITQSPKYLFRKEGQNVTLSCEQNLNHDAMYWYRQDPGQGLRLIYYSQIVNDFQKGDIAEGYSVSREKKESFPLTVTSAQKNPTAFYLCASSPGTVSGNTIYFGEGSWLTVV.

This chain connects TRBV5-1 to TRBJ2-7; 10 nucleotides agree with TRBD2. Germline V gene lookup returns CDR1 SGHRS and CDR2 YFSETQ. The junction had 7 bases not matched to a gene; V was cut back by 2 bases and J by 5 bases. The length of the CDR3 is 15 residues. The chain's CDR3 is CASSFPSGSLNEQYF. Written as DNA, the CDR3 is TGCGCCAGCAGCTTCCCTAGCGGGAGTCTGAACGAGCAGTACTTC.

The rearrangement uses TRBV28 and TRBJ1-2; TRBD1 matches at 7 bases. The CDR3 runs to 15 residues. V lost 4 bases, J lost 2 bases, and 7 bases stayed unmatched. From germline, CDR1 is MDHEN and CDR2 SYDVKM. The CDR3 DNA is TGTGCCAGCAGTTCCTCAGGGGGGCACAACTATGGCTACACCTTC. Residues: CASSSSGGHNYGYTF.